The following is a T cell receptor (beta chain) sequence with its context. Its antigen is undetermined. The CDR3 is made up of 13 amino acids. Germline V gene sequence: CDR1 SEHNR, CDR2 FQNEAQ (reference sequence). V shed 8 bases and J shed 2 bases, with 12 bases lying between them. The sample is drawn from a study of T cell responses to AZD1222 COVID-19 vaccine. General study findings and limits: With two AZD1222 doses given, Spike-specific TCR breadth and depth both rose. Among the donors, most were white British and more were female, and clonal diversity was possibly underestimated. CD4 TCRs associated with vaccination spanned spike, dominating at 160-218 and 743-854. It was only 6 or 7 AZD1222 recipients who were seropositive at baseline.

The assay was immunoSEQ multiplex PCR, and TCRdb's table has in-frame clones only and misses some. The table includes about 150,000 clones, 90% to 95% detected once. The sequence was collected from an adult who received the AZD1222 COVID-19 vaccine. The rearrangement links TRBV7-9 to TRBJ2-5; D not certain. Sequencing used peripheral blood, obtained 28 days after the second AZD1222 dose. The DNA of the CDR3 is TGTGCCAGCGCACTCCCAATACAAGAGACCCAGTACTTC. This translates into CASALPIQETQYF.